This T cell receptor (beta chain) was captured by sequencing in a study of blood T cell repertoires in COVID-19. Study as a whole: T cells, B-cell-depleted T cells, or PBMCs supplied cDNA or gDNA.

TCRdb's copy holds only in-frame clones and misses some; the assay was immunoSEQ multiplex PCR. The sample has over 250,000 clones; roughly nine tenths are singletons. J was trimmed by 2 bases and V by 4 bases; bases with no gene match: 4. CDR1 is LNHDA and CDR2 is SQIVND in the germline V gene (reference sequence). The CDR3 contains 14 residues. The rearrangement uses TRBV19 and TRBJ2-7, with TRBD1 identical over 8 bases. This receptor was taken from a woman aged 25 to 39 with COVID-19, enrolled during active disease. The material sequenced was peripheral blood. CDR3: CASSNSGGTYEQYF. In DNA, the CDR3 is TGTGCCAGTAGTAACTCAGGGGGCACCTACGAGCAGTACTTC. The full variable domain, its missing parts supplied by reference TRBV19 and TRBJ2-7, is DGGITQSPKYLFRKEGQNVTLSCEQNLNHDAMYWYRQDPGQGLRLIYYSQIVNDFQKGDIAEGYSVSREKKESFPLTVTSAQKNPTAFYLCASSNSGGTYEQYFGPGTRLTVT.